This T cell receptor (beta chain) is from a study of long-term antiretroviral therapy in people with HIV. Survey-level resolution applied to immunoSEQ assay v3.0. Measured with immunoSEQ multiplex PCR; TCRdb has only the in-frame clones, and not every one. The data contain about 25,000 clones, just over 85% of them singletons. In regard to this clone: Its specificity is not known.

General study results and limits: Drawn between the mid-2000s and the late 2010s, the blood was possibly obtained under older ART regimens. Clones that had undergone expansion before ART prevailed in the repertoire throughout all time points.

The germline gives CDR1 WNHNN, CDR2 SYGVQD (reference sequence). The CDR3 has 14 residues. V lost 6 bases, J lost 7 bases, and 7 bases stayed unmatched. The clonotype originates from a man aged 50 to 60 with HIV. The chain carries TRBV10-1 and TRBJ1-5, with 9 nucleotides matching TRBD1. Source: unsorted PBMCs, taken 1.2 years after starting antiretroviral therapy. The CDR3 DNA follows: TGCGCCAGCAGGGGACAGGGAAAGGGACAGCCCCAGCATTTT. Its protein is CASRGQGKGQPQHF.